The sequence of this T cell receptor beta chain was determined in a study of blood T cell repertoires in COVID-19. V lost 0 bases and J 4 bases, leaving 11 bases between the germline ends. CDR3 length: 14 amino acids. Here immunoSEQ multiplex PCR was the method, and the copy in TCRdb shows in-frame clones only, minus some. This table has 100,000 or so clones, under 80% appearing once. Sequencing was performed on peripheral blood. The TCR sequence derives from a man aged 65-85 years with active or convalescent COVID-19. The chain carries TRBV5-3 and TRBJ2-7; weak D call: TRBD1 (5 bases). TRBV5-3 is an ORF; its function is uncertain. The CDR3 sequence: CARSLEPREYEQYF. The CDR3 DNA reads as TGTGCCAGAAGCTTGGAGCCCAGGGAATACGAGCAGTACTTC.